The source of this TCR beta chain is a study of T cell repertoires in ileal Crohn's disease. The CDR3 has 14 residues. Germline lookup yields CDR1 MNHEY and CDR2 SVGAGI. Germline trimming cut 6 bases from V and 5 bases from J; bases unmatched to any gene: 4. This table comes from immunoSEQ multiplex PCR, and its TCRdb copy is limited to in-frame clones, with some not included. The sample lists about 7,200 clones, 72% occurring once. Time point denoted: neoterminal ileum biopsy at postoperative endoscopy, about 6 months after surgery. The chain couples TRBV6-5 to TRBJ2-1; 10 bases line up with TRBD2. Material: ileal tissue. The sequence was obtained from an adult with Crohn's disease. CDR3 DNA sequence: TGTGCCAGCAGACCTGGACTAGCGGACAATGAGCAGTTCTTC. It yields the protein CASRPGLADNEQFF.